This T cell receptor beta chain came from a study of ipilimumab plus nivolumab after autologous stem cell transplantation. General observations from the study: The authors say TCR, Treg and microbiome findings warrant further study.

The repertoire was sequenced with immunoSEQ multiplex PCR; TCRdb's copy has only in-frame clones and lacks some. The table shows about 83,000 clones, with under 85% occurring only once. Starting 14 to 28 days after autologous transplant, ipilimumab 1 mg/kg was given. Between the trimmed V and J ends, which lost 3 bases and 4 bases, there was a span of 22 bases. CDR1 SGHNT and CDR2 YYREEE come from the germline V gene (reference sequence). The CDR3 is 17 amino acids. Remarks on this clone: Its antigen remains unidentified.

The sequence derives from a male donor with diffuse large B-cell lymphoma. Specimen: PBMCs, collected in a trial of ipilimumab plus nivolumab as post-transplant consolidation. The chain recombines TRBV5-4 with TRBJ1-2; D perhaps matches TRBD1 (5 bases). CDR3 DNA sequence: TGTGCCAGCAGCTCCGTTTCCGGGGGACCACCGCGCTATGGCTACACCTTC. As protein: CASSSVSGGPPRYGYTF.